Detailed here is one T cell receptor (beta chain). Reverse transcription used 0.5 to 1 ug RNA and random hexamers. TCRdb itself ran the immunoSEQ multiplex PCR reads through MiXCR, one entry per CDR3 protein. The sample lists a few hundred thousand distinct CDR3 sequences; 95% were seen once. The data derive from a study of CD8 T cells in Susac syndrome. The clonotype was recovered from a human donor with multiple sclerosis. The sample consisted of CD4+ T cells from PBMCs.

CDR3 DNA sequence: TGCAGCGTTGCAGAACAGCTGAACACTGAAGCTTTCTTT. Protein sequence: CSVAEQLNTEAFF. The chain couples TRBV29-1 to TRBJ1-1; D unclear. Germline values: CDR1 SQVTM, CDR2 ANQGSEA. The CDR3 contains 13 residues. With 4 bases removed from V and 0 bases from J, the gap between germline ends came to 9 bases.